Listed here are 7 T cell receptor beta chains from one sample, sequenced in a study of blood T cells in healthy people across ages. For the second PCR, which ran for about 6 to 12 cycles, a sample-barcoded 5' primer and a J-beta primer mix were used. A single record per CDR3 protein comes from TCRdb applying MiXCR to the 5' RACE reads. The sample comprises over 1,500,000 distinct CDR3 sequences, approximately 39% of which are singletons, and 20% to 25% rests with the top ten. The material sequenced was blood. These receptors were taken from a human donor in good health.

The V gene is TRBV20-1, the J gene TRBJ2-5; 11 nucleotides match TRBD2. Germline CDR1 is DFQATT and CDR2 is SNEGSKA (reference sequence). The V gene end was trimmed by 1 base and the J gene end by 4 bases; junction bases not matched to a gene: 5. The CDR3 loop spans 15 amino acids. The chain's CDR3 is CSARAASGGPETQYF. The CDR3 DNA is TGCAGTGCTAGAGCTGCTAGCGGGGGGCCAGAGACCCAGTACTTC.

The genes are TRBV15 and TRBJ2-1; 8 nucleotides agree with TRBD2. Trimming removed 8 bases from V and 4 bases from J; junction bases left unmatched: 10. Germline CDR1 LNHNV, CDR2 YYDKDF (reference sequence). This CDR3 comprises 15 residues. The chain's CDR3 is CATQMSSGNYNEQFF. The CDR3 region has the DNA TGTGCCACCCAGATGAGTAGCGGGAATTACAATGAGCAGTTCTTC.

This chain joins TRBV6-5 and TRBJ2-1; 8 bases agree with TRBD2. V was pared by 2 bases and J by 9 bases, with 9 bases of the junction left unmatched. CDR1 is MNHEY, CDR2 SVGAGI, per germline. The CDR3 is 15 residues long. The CDR3 reads CASSYGAGGSREQFF. For the CDR3, the DNA is TGTGCCAGCAGTTACGGGGCGGGGGGTTCGCGTGAGCAGTTCTTC.

The V call is TRBV20-1, the J call TRBJ1-2; no reliable D call. V gave up 7 bases and J gave up 7 bases, with 13 bases separating them. Looked up from germline, CDR1 is DFQATT and CDR2 is SNEGSKA (reference sequence). This CDR3 is built from 11 residues. CDR3 in amino acids: CSEKVPLGYTF. CDR3 nucleotide sequence: TGCAGTGAAAAGGTTCCCCTTGGCTACACCTTC.

In this sample, this clonotype turned up once. At one end, the junction sequence differs from germline, possibly due to a read error. V usage is TRBV7-6 and J usage is TRBJ1-1, with a possible D match to TRBD1 (6 bases). Germline loops: CDR1 SGHVS, CDR2 FNYEAQ. There are 16 residues in the CDR3. CDR3 in amino acids: CASSPPGQLQNIEAFF. Written as DNA, the CDR3 is TGTGCCAGCAGCCCCCCCGGACAGTTGCAGAACATTGAAGCTTTCTTT.

This clonotype was seen a few times. This chain joins TRBV5-1 and TRBJ2-3; D is possibly TRBD1 (6 bases). V lost 3 bases and J lost 2, with 16 bases in between. Germline loops: CDR1 SGHRS, CDR2 YFSETQ. There are 16 residues in the CDR3. This CDR3 reads CASSSPRDTYTDTQYF. The CDR3 nucleotides are TGCGCCAGCAGCTCGCCCCGGGACACATACACAGATACGCAGTATTTT.

The chain has TRBV7-2 and TRBJ2-3, with a weak D call TRBD2 (7 bases). CDR3 length: 17 residues. V lost 5 bases and J lost 0, with 18 bases in between. In germline, CDR1 is SGHTA, CDR2 FQGNSA. In DNA, the CDR3 is TGTGCCAGCAGCCCCCGTGGAGGGGGGGGCAGCACAGATACGCAGTATTTT. This gives the protein CASSPRGGGGSTDTQYF.